This TCR beta chain was identified during a study of CD8+ T cells in alopecia areata. Regarding this clone: The antigen is not known.

Treatment specified: oral pan-JAK inhibitor, 5-10 mg twice daily. Both CD4+ and CD8+ T cells were separated by sorting PBMCs. Overall study findings and caveats: Lesional scalp displayed greater clonality than normal scalp, most notably in alopecia totalis/universalis. Scalp samples also yield sequences from resident alphabeta T cells of normal skin.

RNA was extracted and reverse transcribed into cDNA as the sequencing template. Clones were sequenced by immunoSEQ multiplex PCR, and TCRdb holds only the in-frame ones, with some missing. Of some 220,000 clones listed, approximately 57% are singletons. Deletions cut 3 bases from V and 1 base from J, with 13 bases between. CDR1 and CDR2 from the germline V gene are KGHSH and LQKENI. This CDR3 region has 15 residues. The TCR originated in a human donor with alopecia areata. The source material was CD4+ T cells sorted from blood, sampled at week 4, from a patient treated with tofacitinib. The chain joins TRBV18 to TRBJ2-7, with D perhaps assigned TRBD1 or TRBD2 (6 bases each). The CDR3 reads CASSPGGTGSYEQYF. The CDR3 DNA reads as TGTGCCAGCTCACCGGGGGGCACGGGATCCTACGAGCAGTACTTC.